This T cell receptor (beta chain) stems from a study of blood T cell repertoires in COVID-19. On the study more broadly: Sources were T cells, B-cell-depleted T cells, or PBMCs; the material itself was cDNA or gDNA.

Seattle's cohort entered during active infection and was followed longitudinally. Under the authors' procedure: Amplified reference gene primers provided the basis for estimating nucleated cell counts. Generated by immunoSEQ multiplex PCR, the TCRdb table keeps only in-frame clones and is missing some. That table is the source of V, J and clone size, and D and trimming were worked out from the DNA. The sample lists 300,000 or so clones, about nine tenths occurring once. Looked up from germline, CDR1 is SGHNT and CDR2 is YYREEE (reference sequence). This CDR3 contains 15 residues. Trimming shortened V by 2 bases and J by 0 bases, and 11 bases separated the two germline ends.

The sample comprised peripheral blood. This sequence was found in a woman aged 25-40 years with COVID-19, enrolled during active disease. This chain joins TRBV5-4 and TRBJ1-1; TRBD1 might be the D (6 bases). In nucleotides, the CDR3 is TGTGCCAGCAGCTTTCCAACAGGGCTGAACACTGAAGCTTTCTTT. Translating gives CASSFPTGLNTEAFF.